Ten or more counts support the clone carrying this T cell receptor beta chain. The antigen remains unidentified. This entry belongs to a study of T cells in Graves' hyperthyroidism and ophthalmopathy. Study information: Blood was drawn when the patient was first diagnosed and still untreated. Findings and limits, study-wide: Model output signaled ophthalmopathy a median approximately 6 months ahead of onset. Researchers found most expanded thyroid clonotypes above 0.001 in blood as well.

Amplified TCR beta CDR3 regions derived from RNA transcripts. The HTBI primer set was used in a first-round RT-PCR of the TCR CDR3. MiXCR was run by TCRdb on the multiplex PCR reads, yielding one entry per CDR3 protein. Seen here are about 640,000 distinct CDR3 sequences, about 15% observed once, and the top ten hold around an eighth. After removal of 2 bases from V and 3 bases from J, the junction contained 6 bases not matched to a gene. This CDR3 has 15 amino acids. Per germline, CDR1 MNHEY and CDR2 SVGAGI. The sample taken for sequencing was blood. This chain connects TRBV6-5 to TRBJ2-7, with 8 positions matching TRBD2. This TCR derives from a woman aged 50 to 60 with Graves' ophthalmopathy. CDR3 in DNA: TGTGCCAGCAGTTACGGTCTAGCGGGTTTCTACGAGCAGTACTTC. Translation: CASSYGLAGFYEQYF.